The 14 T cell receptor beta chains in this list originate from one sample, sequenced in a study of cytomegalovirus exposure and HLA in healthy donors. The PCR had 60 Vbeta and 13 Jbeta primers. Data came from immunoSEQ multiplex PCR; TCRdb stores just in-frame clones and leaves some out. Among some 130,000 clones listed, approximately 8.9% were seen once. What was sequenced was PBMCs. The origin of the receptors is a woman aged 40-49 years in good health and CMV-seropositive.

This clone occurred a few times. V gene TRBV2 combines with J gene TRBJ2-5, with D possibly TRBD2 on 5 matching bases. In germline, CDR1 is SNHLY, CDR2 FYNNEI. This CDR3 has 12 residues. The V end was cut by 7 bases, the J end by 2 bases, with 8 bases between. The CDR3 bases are TGTGCCAGCAAGGACTGGCAAGAGACCCAGTACTTC. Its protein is CASKDWQETQYF.

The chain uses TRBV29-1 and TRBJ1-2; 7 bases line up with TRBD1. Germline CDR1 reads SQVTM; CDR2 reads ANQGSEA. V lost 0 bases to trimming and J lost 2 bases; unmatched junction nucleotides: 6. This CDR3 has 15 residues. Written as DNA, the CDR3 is TGCAGCGTTGAAGATCGGCAGGGGGGAAACTATGGCTACACCTTC. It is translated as CSVEDRQGGNYGYTF.

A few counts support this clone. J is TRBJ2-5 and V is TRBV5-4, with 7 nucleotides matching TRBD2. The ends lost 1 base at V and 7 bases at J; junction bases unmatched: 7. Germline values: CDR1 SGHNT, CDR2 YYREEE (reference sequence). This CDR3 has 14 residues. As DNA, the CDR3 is TGTGCCAGCAGCTTGAGACTAGCCGACGCGACCCAGTACTTC. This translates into CASSLRLADATQYF.

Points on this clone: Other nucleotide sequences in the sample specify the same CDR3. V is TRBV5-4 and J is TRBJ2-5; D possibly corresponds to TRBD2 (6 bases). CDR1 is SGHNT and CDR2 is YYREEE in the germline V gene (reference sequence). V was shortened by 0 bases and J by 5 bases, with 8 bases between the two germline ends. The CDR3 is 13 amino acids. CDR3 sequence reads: CASSLGLAETQYF. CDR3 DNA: TGTGCCAGCAGCTTGGGGCTAGCGGAGACCCAGTACTTC.

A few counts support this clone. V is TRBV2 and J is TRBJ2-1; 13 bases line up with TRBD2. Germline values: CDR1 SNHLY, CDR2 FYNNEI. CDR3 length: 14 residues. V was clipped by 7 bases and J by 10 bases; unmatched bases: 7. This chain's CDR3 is CASTVRTSGGEQFF. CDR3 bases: TGTGCCAGCACTGTAAGGACTAGCGGGGGCGAGCAGTTCTTC.

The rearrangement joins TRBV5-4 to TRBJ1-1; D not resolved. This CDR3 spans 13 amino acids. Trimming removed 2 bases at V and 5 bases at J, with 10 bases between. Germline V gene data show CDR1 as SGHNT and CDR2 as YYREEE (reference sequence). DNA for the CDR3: TGTGCCAGCAGCTTTATTGGAGGGACTGAAGCTTTCTTT. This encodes CASSFIGGTEAFF.

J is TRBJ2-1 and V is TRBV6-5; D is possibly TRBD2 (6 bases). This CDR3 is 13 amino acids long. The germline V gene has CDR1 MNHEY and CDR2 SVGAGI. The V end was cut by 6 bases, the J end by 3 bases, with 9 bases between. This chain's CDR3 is CASSPRGYNEQFF. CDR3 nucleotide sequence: TGTGCCAGCAGCCCGCGGGGCTACAATGAGCAGTTCTTC.

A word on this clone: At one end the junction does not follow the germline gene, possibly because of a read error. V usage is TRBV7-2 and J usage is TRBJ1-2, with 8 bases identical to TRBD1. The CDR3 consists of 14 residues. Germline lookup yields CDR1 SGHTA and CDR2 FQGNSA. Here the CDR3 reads CASSDRGSNYGYPF. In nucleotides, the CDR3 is TGTGCCAGTAGCGACAGGGGATCTAACTATGGCTACCCCTTC.

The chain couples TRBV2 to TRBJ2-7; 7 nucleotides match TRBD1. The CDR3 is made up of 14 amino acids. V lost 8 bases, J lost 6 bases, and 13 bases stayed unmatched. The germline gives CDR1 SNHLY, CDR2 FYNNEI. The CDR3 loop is CASRSETGFSEQYF. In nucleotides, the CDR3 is TGTGCCAGCCGTTCCGAGACAGGGTTCAGCGAGCAGTACTTC.

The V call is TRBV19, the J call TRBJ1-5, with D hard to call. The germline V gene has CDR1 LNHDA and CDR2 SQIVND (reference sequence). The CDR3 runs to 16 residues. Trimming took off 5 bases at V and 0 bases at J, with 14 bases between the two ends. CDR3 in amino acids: CASSSRRGASNQPQHF. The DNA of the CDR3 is TGTGCCAGTAGTTCCCGGCGCGGTGCTAGCAATCAGCCCCAGCATTTT.

This CDR3 reads CATTEGSLSYNSPLHF. CDR3 nucleotide sequence: TGTGCCACGACGGAAGGGAGCCTCTCCTATAATTCACCCCTCCACTTT. V and J are TRBV10-3 and TRBJ1-6; D gene ambiguous. Germline-derived CDR1 and CDR2 are ENHRY and SYGVKD. V lost 10 bases and J 0 bases, leaving 16 bases between the germline ends. This CDR3 is built from 16 residues.

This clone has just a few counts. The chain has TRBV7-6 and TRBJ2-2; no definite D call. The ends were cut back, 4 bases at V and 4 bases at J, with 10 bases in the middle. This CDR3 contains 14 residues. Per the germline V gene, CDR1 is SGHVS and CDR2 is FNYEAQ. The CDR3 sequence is CASSYRHSTGELFF. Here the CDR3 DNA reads TGTGCCAGCAGCTATCGACATTCCACCGGGGAGCTGTTTTTT. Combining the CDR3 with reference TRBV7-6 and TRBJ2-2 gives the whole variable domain GAGVSQSPRYKVTKRGQDVALRCDPISGHVSLYWYRQALGQGPEFLTYFNYEAQQDKSGLPNDRFSAERPEGSISTLTIQRTEQRDSAMYRCASSYRHSTGELFFGEGSRLTVL.

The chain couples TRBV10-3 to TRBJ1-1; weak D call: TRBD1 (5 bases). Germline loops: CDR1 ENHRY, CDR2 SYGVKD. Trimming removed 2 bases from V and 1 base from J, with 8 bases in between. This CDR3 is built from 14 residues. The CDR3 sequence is CAISEARANTEAFF. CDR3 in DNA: TGTGCCATCAGTGAGGCCAGGGCGAACACTGAAGCTTTCTTT.

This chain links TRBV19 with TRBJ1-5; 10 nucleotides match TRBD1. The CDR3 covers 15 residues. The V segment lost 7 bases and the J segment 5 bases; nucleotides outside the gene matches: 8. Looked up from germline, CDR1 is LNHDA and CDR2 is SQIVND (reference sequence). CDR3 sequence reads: CASMRLTGGDQPQHF. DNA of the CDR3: TGTGCCAGTATGAGATTGACAGGGGGCGATCAGCCCCAGCATTTT.